This T cell receptor beta chain was observed in a study of shared clonotypes between healthy human individuals. Study results and limitations: The rarefaction results pointed to incomplete sorted-subset sequencing despite large depth. Shared across several donors were 4% to 6% of the naive CD4 clonotypes.

Only Caucasian adults living in Nashville, Tennessee made up the donor group. The data were produced by immunoSEQ multiplex PCR, yet TCRdb's version contains in-frame clones alone and is incomplete. The sample lists nearly 1 million clones, 76% occurring once. This CDR3 comprises 12 residues. V was trimmed by 1 base and J by 4 bases, leaving 4 bases between them. Germline values: CDR1 MGHDK, CDR2 SYGVNS. As to this clone: Its antigen is undetermined. It is likely a read error, because the conserved phenylalanine at the end of the CDR3 is missing.

V gene TRBV25-1 combines with J gene TRBJ1-2, with D hard to call. Sequencing was performed on memory CD4+ T cells sorted from blood. Specified subset: CD45RA-negative fraction. This TCR came from a man younger than 35 in good health. The CDR3 loop reads CASSESGYGYTS. The CDR3 bases are TGTGCCAGCAGTGAATCGGGCTATGGCTACACCTCC.